This T cell receptor beta chain was captured by sequencing in a study of blood T cell repertoires in COVID-19. A single count supports this clone. Trimming removed 11 bases at V and 4 bases at J, with 18 bases between. The germline CDR1 and CDR2 sequences are MNHNY and SVGAGI (reference sequence). This CDR3 comprises 14 residues. TCRdb keeps only in-frame clones here, not all; method: immunoSEQ multiplex PCR. The table includes about 310,000 clones, about 90% detected once. The rearrangement joins TRBV6-6 to TRBJ1-5; a weak D match, TRBD1 (5 bases). This TCR was sampled from a woman in her thirties or forties with COVID-19, enrolled during active disease. The sequenced sample was peripheral blood. The CDR3 is CAAQGFLINQPQHF. The CDR3, as DNA: TGTGCCGCCCAGGGTTTTCTCATAAATCAGCCCCAGCATTTT.